This T cell receptor (beta chain) came from a study of T cell clonotyping in hematopoietic cell transplantation. Here immunoSEQ multiplex PCR was the method, and the copy in TCRdb shows in-frame clones only, minus some. The sample contains several thousand clones, about four fifths of which appear only once. This CDR3 comprises 15 residues. Germline CDR1 and CDR2: MNHEY and SVGAGI. The V gene lost 2 bases and the J gene lost 4 bases, with 15 bases spanning the gap. A word on this clone: Its cognate antigen is unknown.

Study observations and caveats: Higher Inverse Simpson Index values in graft donor and pretransplant recipient predicted broader posttransplant TCR diversity. CD4 and CD8 repertoire contributions could not be separated without sorting.

The receptor comes from a female patient aged 50-59 years who had an allogeneic stem cell transplant from an unrelated donor, so the T cells may come from the graft donor. Some clones in this sample may be carry-over from other donors' samples. The material sequenced was peripheral blood mononuclear cells, taken 180 days after allogeneic stem cell transplant. This chain links TRBV6-5 with TRBJ2-7; D perhaps matches TRBD2 (5 bases). The CDR3 sequence is CASSYPEEGCYEQYF. The CDR3 bases are TGTGCCAGCAGTTACCCGGAGGAAGGGTGTTACGAGCAGTACTTC.